This T cell receptor beta chain appears in the sequencing data of a study of T cells after posttransplantation cyclophosphamide. Study-wide results and limits: Donor-recipient repertoire similarity was low at 1-2 months, rising over year one.

Generated by immunoSEQ multiplex PCR, the TCRdb table keeps only in-frame clones and is missing some. Of tens of thousands of clones in the sample, 85% to 95% were seen once. Trimming took 4 bases from V and 2 from J, leaving 5 bases between them. The germline CDR1 and CDR2 sequences are MNHNY and SVGAGI (reference sequence). This CDR3 has 12 amino acids. This clone was detected only once. Antigen specificity is unknown. Sequenced sample: PBMCs. The chain employs TRBV6-6 and TRBJ1-2; TRBD1 is a possible D gene (5 bases). The sequence was collected from a woman aged 50 to 60 in good health and a related stem cell transplant donor. CDR3 in DNA: TGTGCCAGCAGTTCAGGGAACTATGGCTACACCTTC. Translation: CASSSGNYGYTF.